This is a list of T cell receptor beta chains from one sample in a study of blood T cell repertoires in COVID-19. The data were produced by immunoSEQ multiplex PCR, yet TCRdb's version contains in-frame clones alone and is incomplete. The table has 140,000 to 150,000 clones, approximately 85% seen once. Sequenced material: peripheral blood. The receptors stem from an older woman with COVID-19, enrolled during active disease. Both conserved end residues are part of each CDR3. Fields, in order: J gene, D gene, V gene, clone size, CDR3 protein, CDR3 DNA. A D gene is named only where the DNA matches it firmly. The size field is filled for only some rows; it gives once, few, many or a size class.

>TRBJ2-2|TRBD1|TRBV7-9|-
CASKLSGTANTGELFF
TGTGCCAGCAAGCTTTCCGGGACAGCGAACACCGGGGAGCTGTTTTTT
>TRBJ2-2|TRBD2|TRBV15|few
CATSRDSGLAGEQRVGELFF
TGTGCCACCAGCAGAGATTCCGGACTAGCGGGGGAGCAACGGGTCGGGGAGCTGTTTTTT
>TRBJ1-2|TRBD1|TRBV4-2|-
CASSQDMAGGGYTF
TGTGCCAGCAGCCAAGATATGGCAGGGGGTGGCTACACCTTC
>TRBJ1-1|-|TRBV10-3|-
CAISDEGTEAFF
TGTGCCATCAGTGATGAGGGCACTGAAGCTTTCTTT
>TRBJ2-3|TRBD2|TRBV15|-
CATTLAGGVTDTQYF
TGTGCCACCACCTTAGCGGGGGGGGTAACAGATACGCAGTATTTT
>TRBJ2-2|TRBD2|TRBV5-1|-
CASSFEGLAGEAGELFF
TGCGCCAGCAGCTTCGAGGGACTAGCGGGGGAGGCCGGGGAGCTGTTTTTT
>TRBJ2-7|TRBD1|TRBV5-1|-
CASRDADKGQANYEQYF
TGCGCCAGCAGGGATGCTGACAAAGGACAGGCTAACTACGAGCAGTACTTC
>TRBJ1-1|-|TRBV7-9|-
CASLRLGANTEAFF
TGTGCCAGTCTCCGTCTGGGGGCGAACACTGAAGCTTTCTTT
>TRBJ2-2|TRBD1|TRBV4-3|-
CASSPGVWGQGTGELFF
TGCGCCAGCAGCCCCGGGGTCTGGGGACAGGGGACCGGGGAGCTGTTTTTT
>TRBJ2-5|-|TRBV2|-
CASSEGQGKKETQYF
TGTGCCAGCAGTGAAGGGCAGGGGAAAAAAGAGACCCAGTACTTC
>TRBJ1-1|-|TRBV12-3/TRBV12-4|-
CASSFGQNTEAFF
TGTGCCAGCAGTTTCGGACAGAACACTGAAGCTTTCTTT
>TRBJ1-1|TRBD1|TRBV3-1/TRBV3-2|-
CASSQPGQGTTEAFF
TGTGCCAGCAGCCAGCCGGGACAGGGGACCACTGAAGCTTTCTTT
>TRBJ2-7|-|TRBV5-1|-
CASSPGSGYEQYF
TGCGCCAGCAGCCCGGGGTCGGGTTACGAGCAGTACTTC
>TRBJ1-2|TRBD1|TRBV18|-
CASSSSQGALDGYTF
TGTGCCAGCTCGTCTTCCCAGGGGGCTCTGGATGGCTACACCTTC
>TRBJ2-5|TRBD2|TRBV5-4|-
CASSREEAGETQYF
TGTGCCAGCAGCCGGGAGGAGGCGGGAGAGACCCAGTACTTC
>TRBJ1-5|TRBD1|TRBV4-2|-
CASSQPDRDINQPQHF
TGTGCCAGCAGCCAGCCTGACAGGGACATTAATCAGCCCCAGCATTTT